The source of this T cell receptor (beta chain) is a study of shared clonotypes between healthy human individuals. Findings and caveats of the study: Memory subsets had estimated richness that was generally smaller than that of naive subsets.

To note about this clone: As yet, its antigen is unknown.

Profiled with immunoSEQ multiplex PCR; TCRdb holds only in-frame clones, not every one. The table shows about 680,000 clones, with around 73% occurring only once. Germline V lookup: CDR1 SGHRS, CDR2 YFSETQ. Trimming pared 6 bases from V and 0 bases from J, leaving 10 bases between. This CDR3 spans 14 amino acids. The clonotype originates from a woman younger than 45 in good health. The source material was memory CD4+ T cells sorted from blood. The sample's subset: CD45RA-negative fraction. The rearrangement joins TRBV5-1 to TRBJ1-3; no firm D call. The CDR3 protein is CASTLGTSGNTIYF. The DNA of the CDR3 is TGCGCCAGCACGCTTGGAACCTCTGGAAACACCATATATTTT.